The present T cell receptor beta chain was sequenced within a study of blood T cell repertoires in COVID-19. Looking at the study overall: The origin of the acute and convalescent COVID-19 samples was the United States, Italy and Spain.

The table came from immunoSEQ multiplex PCR; TCRdb's copy has only in-frame clones and leaves some out. The sample holds around 100,000 clones, roughly 90% seen once. Germline-derived CDR1 and CDR2 are SGHRS and YFSETQ. Trimming cost V 4 bases and J 10 bases; bases outside gene matches: 8. The CDR3 has 14 amino acids. J is TRBJ1-4 and V is TRBV5-1; 9 nucleotides agree with TRBD1. Sequencing was done on a sample of peripheral blood. This sequence was found in a human donor with active COVID-19. The donor label of this sample is uncertain. This CDR3 reads CASSPGQGRGKLFF. CDR3 coding DNA: TGCGCCAGCAGCCCAGGACAGGGGAGAGGAAAACTGTTTTTT.